This entry concerns a single T cell receptor beta chain. Its antigen is unknown. This record belongs to a study of cytomegalovirus exposure and HLA in healthy donors. Study-wide results and caveats: The tendency of first-cohort TCR clusters to co-occur in the 120 or so validation repertoires was identified by a subsequent analysis.

Trimming removed 0 bases at V and 2 bases at J, with 11 bases between. The CDR3 is 16 amino acids. The germline CDR1 and CDR2 sequences are SGHAT and FQDESV (reference sequence). Some clones are missing from TCRdb's copy, which holds only in-frame ones; the method was immunoSEQ multiplex PCR. The sample yields more than 150,000 clones, 84% seen once. This receptor was identified in a man between 18 and 35 years old in good health and CMV-seropositive. The sample was PBMCs. The chain employs TRBV11-1 and TRBJ1-3; perhaps TRBD1 as D (5 bases). The CDR3: CASSLAETETGNTIYF. Written as DNA, the CDR3 is TGTGCCAGCAGCTTAGCGGAGACAGAGACTGGAAACACCATATATTTT.